The following is a T cell receptor (beta chain) sequence with its context. The source of the sample is a study of blood T cell repertoires in COVID-19. The overall study: Acute and convalescent COVID-19 specimens originated in the United States, Italy and Spain.

Here immunoSEQ multiplex PCR was the method, and the copy in TCRdb shows in-frame clones only, minus some. The profile shows more than 300,000 clones, around four fifths of them singletons. V shed 8 bases and J 4 bases; nucleotides not matched to a gene: 5. The CDR3 spans 13 residues. This TCR derives from a woman aged 50 to 60 with acute or convalescent COVID-19. V usage is TRBV12-3 or TRBV12-4 and J usage is TRBJ2-1, with 7 bases that match TRBD1. The source material was peripheral blood. The CDR3 protein is CASVGQIYNEQFF. The CDR3 DNA sequence: TGTGCCAGCGTGGGACAGATATACAATGAGCAGTTCTTC.